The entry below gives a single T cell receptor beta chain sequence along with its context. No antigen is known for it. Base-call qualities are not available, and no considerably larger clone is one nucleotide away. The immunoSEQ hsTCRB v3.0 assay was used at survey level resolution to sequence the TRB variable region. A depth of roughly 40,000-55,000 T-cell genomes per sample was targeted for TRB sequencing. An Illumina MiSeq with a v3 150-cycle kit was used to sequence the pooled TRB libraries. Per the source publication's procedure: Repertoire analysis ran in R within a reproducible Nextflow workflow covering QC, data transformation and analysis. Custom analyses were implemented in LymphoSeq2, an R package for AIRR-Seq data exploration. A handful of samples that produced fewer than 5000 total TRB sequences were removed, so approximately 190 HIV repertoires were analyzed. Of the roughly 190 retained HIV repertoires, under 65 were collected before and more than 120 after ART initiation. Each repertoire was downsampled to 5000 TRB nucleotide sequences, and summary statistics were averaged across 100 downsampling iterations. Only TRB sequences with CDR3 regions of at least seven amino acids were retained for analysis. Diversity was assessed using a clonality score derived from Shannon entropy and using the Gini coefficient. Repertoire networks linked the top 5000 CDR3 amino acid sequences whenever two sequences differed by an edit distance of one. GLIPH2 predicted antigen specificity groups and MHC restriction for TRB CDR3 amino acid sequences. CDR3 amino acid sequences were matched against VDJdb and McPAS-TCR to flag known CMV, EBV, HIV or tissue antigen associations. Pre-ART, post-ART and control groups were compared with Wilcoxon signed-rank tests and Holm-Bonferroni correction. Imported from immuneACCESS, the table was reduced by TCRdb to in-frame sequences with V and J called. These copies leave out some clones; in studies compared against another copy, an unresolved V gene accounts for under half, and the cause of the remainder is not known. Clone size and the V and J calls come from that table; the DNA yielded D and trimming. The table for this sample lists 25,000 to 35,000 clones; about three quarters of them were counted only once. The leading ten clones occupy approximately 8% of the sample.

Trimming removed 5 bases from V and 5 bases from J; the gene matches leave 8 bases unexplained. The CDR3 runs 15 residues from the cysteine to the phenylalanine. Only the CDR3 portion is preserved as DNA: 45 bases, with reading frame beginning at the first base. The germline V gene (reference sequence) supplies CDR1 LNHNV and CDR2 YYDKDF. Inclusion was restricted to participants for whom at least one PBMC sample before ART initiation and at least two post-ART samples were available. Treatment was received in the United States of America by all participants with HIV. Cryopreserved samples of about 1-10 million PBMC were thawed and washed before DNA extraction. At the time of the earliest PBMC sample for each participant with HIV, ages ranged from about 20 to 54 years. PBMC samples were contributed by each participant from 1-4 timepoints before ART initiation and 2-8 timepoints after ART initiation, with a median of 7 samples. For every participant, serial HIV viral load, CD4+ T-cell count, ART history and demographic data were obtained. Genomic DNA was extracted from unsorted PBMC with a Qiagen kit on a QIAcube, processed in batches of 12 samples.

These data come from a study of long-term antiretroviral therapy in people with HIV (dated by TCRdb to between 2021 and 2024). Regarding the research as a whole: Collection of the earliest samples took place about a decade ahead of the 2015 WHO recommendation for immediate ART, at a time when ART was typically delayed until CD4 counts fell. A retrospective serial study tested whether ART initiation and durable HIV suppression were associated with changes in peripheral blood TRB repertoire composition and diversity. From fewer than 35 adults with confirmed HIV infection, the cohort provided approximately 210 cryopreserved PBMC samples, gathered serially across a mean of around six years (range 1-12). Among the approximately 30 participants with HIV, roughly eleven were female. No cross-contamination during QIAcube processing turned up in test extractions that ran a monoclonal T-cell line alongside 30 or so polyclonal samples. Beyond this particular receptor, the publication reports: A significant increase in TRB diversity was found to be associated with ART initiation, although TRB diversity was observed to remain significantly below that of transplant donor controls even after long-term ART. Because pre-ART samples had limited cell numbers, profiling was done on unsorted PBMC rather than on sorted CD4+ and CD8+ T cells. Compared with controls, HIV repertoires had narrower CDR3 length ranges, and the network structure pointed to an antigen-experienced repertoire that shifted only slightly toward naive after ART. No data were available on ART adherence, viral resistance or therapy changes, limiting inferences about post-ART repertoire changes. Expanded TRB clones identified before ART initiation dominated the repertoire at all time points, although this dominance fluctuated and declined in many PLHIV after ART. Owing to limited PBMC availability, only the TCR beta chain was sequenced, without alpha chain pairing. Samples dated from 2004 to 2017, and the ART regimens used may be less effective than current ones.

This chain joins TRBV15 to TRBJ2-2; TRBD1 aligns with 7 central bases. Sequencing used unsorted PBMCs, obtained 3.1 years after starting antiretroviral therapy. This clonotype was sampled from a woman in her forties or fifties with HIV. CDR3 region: CATSSRQGRTGELFF. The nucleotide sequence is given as TGTGCCACCAGCTCCCGACAGGGTCGGACCGGGGAGCTGTTTTTT.